Below, 10 T cell receptor beta chains from the same sample are listed, as sequenced in a study of blood T cell repertoires in COVID-19. Clones were read by immunoSEQ multiplex PCR, and TCRdb kept only the in-frame ones, dropping some. Here the sample spans around 40,000 clones, about 91% being singletons. The sequenced sample was peripheral blood. The receptors here all came from a woman aged 25 to 39 in a cohort sampled during active COVID-19.

The chain links TRBV28 to TRBJ1-2; possibly TRBD1 for D (6 bases). Trimming stripped 6 bases from V and 9 bases from J, with 17 bases between. The CDR3 is 13 residues long. Germline V gives CDR1 MDHEN, CDR2 SYDVKM. The CDR3 coding sequence is TGTGCCAGCAGCCTTTTGGTGCAGGGGAGCTACACCTTC. As protein: CASSLLVQGSYTF.

This chain uses TRBV5-1 with TRBJ1-5; 11 nucleotides match TRBD1. CDR1 is SGHRS, CDR2 YFSETQ, per germline. This CDR3 contains 17 residues. The V and J ends lost 0 bases and 1 base, in that order; junction bases with no gene match: 3. Written as DNA, the CDR3 is TGCGCCAGCAGCTTGGAGGACAGGGGGCCGAGCAATCAGCCCCAGCATTTT. It specifies CASSLEDRGPSNQPQHF.

CDR3 in amino acids: CASSSQGASYEQYF. DNA for the CDR3: TGCGCCAGCAGCTCACAGGGGGCAAGCTACGAGCAGTACTTC. The chain links TRBV5-1 to TRBJ2-7; 9 positions match TRBD1. The CDR3 has 14 amino acids. J was trimmed by 3 bases and V by 3 bases; bases with no gene match: 4. Germline V gene data show CDR1 as SGHRS and CDR2 as YFSETQ. The full variable domain, completed using reference TRBV5-1 and TRBJ2-7, is KAGVTQTPRYLIKTRGQQVTLSCSPISGHRSVSWYQQTPGQGLQFLFEYFSETQRNKGNFPGRFSGRQFSNSRSEMNVSTLELGDSALYLCASSSQGASYEQYFGPGTRLTVT.

This chain uses TRBV19 with TRBJ1-1; possible D gene TRBD1, 5 bases. Germline loops: CDR1 LNHDA, CDR2 SQIVND (reference sequence). V was shortened by 4 bases and J by 8 bases, with 14 bases between the two germline ends. This CDR3 is 13 amino acids long. The CDR3 sequence: CASSTSGLSEAFF. CDR3 in DNA: TGTGCCAGTAGTACCTCGGGACTTTCCGAAGCTTTCTTT.

The rearrangement links TRBV25-1 to TRBJ1-6, with TRBD1 matching over 10 bases. Germline V gene lookup returns CDR1 MGHDK and CDR2 SYGVNS. CDR3 length equals 18 residues. J gave up 6 bases and V 2 bases, and 10 bases lay outside the gene matches. The CDR3 sequence: CASSEPGLGTGVNSPLHF. CDR3 sequence (DNA): TGTGCCAGCAGTGAACCAGGGTTGGGGACAGGGGTTAATTCACCCCTCCACTTT.

The J gene is TRBJ2-2, the V gene TRBV9; D is ambiguous. Germline V gene sequence: CDR1 SGDLS, CDR2 YYNGEE. V was clipped by 0 bases and J by 2 bases, with 8 bases between them. This CDR3 is 15 amino acids long. The CDR3 loop is CASSVDTRNTGELFF. In nucleotides, the CDR3 is TGTGCCAGCAGCGTAGACACAAGAAACACCGGGGAGCTGTTTTTT.

The V call is TRBV7-9, the J call TRBJ1-2; tentatively, D is TRBD1 (6 bases). The CDR3 loop spans 16 amino acids. Per the germline V gene, CDR1 is SEHNR and CDR2 is FQNEAQ (reference sequence). V was pared by 10 bases and J by 8 bases, with 29 bases between. CDR3 coding DNA: TGTGCCACTGCTCAGGTTGGGGGGCGGGAGCCCCTAGGCTACACCTTC. Its translation is CATAQVGGREPLGYTF.

This chain joins TRBV30 and TRBJ1-2; 10 bases align to TRBD1. With 3 bases clipped from V and 4 bases from J, the junction kept 2 bases outside the gene matches. The CDR3 has 13 residues. Germline V gene lookup returns CDR1 GTSNPN and CDR2 SVGIG (reference sequence). The CDR3 coding sequence is TGTGCCTGGAGGACAGGGGGCTCCTATGGCTACACCTTC. This codes for CAWRTGGSYGYTF.

This clone was seen only a few times. The chain links TRBV5-5 to TRBJ2-3; 7 bases are a match to TRBD2. V lost 2 bases, J lost 0 bases, and 3 bases stayed unmatched. There are 15 residues in the CDR3. Germline V gives CDR1 SGHKS, CDR2 YYEKEE (reference sequence). CDR3 nucleotide sequence: TGTGCCAGCAGCTTCGGACTAGTCAGCACAGATACGCAGTATTTT. Its translation: CASSFGLVSTDTQYF.

V gene TRBV12-3 or TRBV12-4 combines with J gene TRBJ2-7; tentatively, D is TRBD1 (5 bases). Deletions cut 5 bases from V and 4 bases from J, with 9 bases between. The CDR3 extends over 12 amino acids. The CDR3 region has the DNA TGTGCCAGCAGTCCCGACAGATACGAGCAGTACTTC. It specifies CASSPDRYEQYF.